Sequencing of this T cell receptor (beta chain) was carried out in a study of cytomegalovirus exposure and HLA in healthy donors. V dropped 2 bases and J dropped 2; count of bases not matched to a gene: 5. CDR1 and CDR2 from the germline V gene are SGHRS and YFSETQ. This CDR3 has 16 amino acids. PCR primers comprised 60 Vbeta and 13 Jbeta primers. Clones were sequenced by immunoSEQ multiplex PCR, and TCRdb holds only the in-frame ones, with some missing. Of some 120,000 clones in the sample, 81% were seen once. The material sequenced was PBMCs. The clonotype originates from a woman in her 30s in good health and CMV-seronegative. The gene calls are TRBV5-1 and TRBJ2-3, with 10 bases matching TRBD2. The chain's CDR3 is CASSLAGGIDTDTQYF. The CDR3 bases are TGCGCCAGCAGCTTAGCGGGAGGGATAGACACAGATACGCAGTATTTT. Filled out from reference TRBV5-1 and TRBJ2-3, the complete variable domain reads KAGVTQTPRYLIKTRGQQVTLSCSPISGHRSVSWYQQTPGQGLQFLFEYFSETQRNKGNFPGRFSGRQFSNSRSEMNVSTLELGDSALYLCASSLAGGIDTDTQYFGPGTRLTVL.